Detailed here is one T cell receptor beta chain. Clones were read by immunoSEQ multiplex PCR, and TCRdb kept only the in-frame ones, dropping some. Among 2 million to 2.5 million clones listed, 85% to 95% were seen once. The data derive from a study of shared clonotypes between healthy human individuals. Study at large: Samples came from a couple of female and a few male donors aged 18 to 49.

This clonotype originated in a man aged 18 to 29 in good health. Some clones in this sample may be carry-over from other donors' samples. The sequencing sample was made of naive CD4+ T cells from PBMCs. Described subset: CD45RA+ positively selected.

CDR3 nucleotides: TGTGCCAGTAGTATTTTTAGGGGCCTCATGAACACTGAAGCTTTCTTT. It specifies CASSIFRGLMNTEAFF. The rearrangement joins TRBV19 to TRBJ1-1; D is possibly TRBD1 (5 bases). CDR1 is LNHDA, CDR2 SQIVND, per germline (reference sequence). The V end was cut by 3 bases, the J end by 0 bases, with 14 bases between. The CDR3 is 16 residues long.